These 9 T cell receptor beta chains came from one sample sequenced in a study of shared clonotypes between healthy human individuals. Method: immunoSEQ multiplex PCR; TCRdb's copy keeps in-frame clones and lacks some. Of around 510,000 clones in the sample, 95% to 97% were seen once. Material for sequencing was naive CD4+ T cells sorted from blood. The sample's subset: CD45RA+ positively selected. The receptors were gathered from a woman aged 25 to 39 in good health.

The gene calls are TRBV28 and TRBJ2-3; possibly TRBD2 for D (5 bases). CDR1 and CDR2 (germline): MDHEN, SYDVKM. This CDR3 contains 14 residues. The ends were cut back, 2 bases at V and 5 bases at J, with 11 bases in the middle. CDR3 residues: CASSLEEDGDTQYF. The DNA of the CDR3 is TGTGCCAGCAGTTTAGAGGAGGATGGAGATACGCAGTATTTT. The full variable domain, in which reference TRBV28 and TRBJ2-3 provide the parts outside the CDR3, is DVKVTQSSRYLVKRTGEKVFLECVQDMDHENMFWYRQDPGLGLRLIYFSYDVKMKEKGDIPEGYSVSREKKERFSLILESASTNQTSMYLCASSLEEDGDTQYFGPGTRLTVL.

Details on this clone: The identical CDR3 is also encoded by other nucleotide sequences in the sample. V usage is TRBV9 and J usage is TRBJ2-3; perhaps TRBD2 as D (6 bases). The CDR3 runs 15 residues. Trimming stripped 0 bases from V and 3 bases from J, with 11 bases between. Germline CDR1 is SGDLS and CDR2 is YYNGEE. The CDR3 nucleotides are TGTGCCAGCAGCGTAGGTAGCGGCGGTACAGATACGCAGTATTTT. It translates to CASSVGSGGTDTQYF.

V is TRBV5-6 and J is TRBJ2-5; D not certain. Trimming took off 2 bases at V and 4 bases at J, with 6 bases between the two ends. CDR1 and CDR2 (germline): SGHDT, YYEEEE. The CDR3 runs to 12 residues. CDR3: CASSFVPETQYF. The CDR3 DNA is TGTGCCAGCAGCTTTGTTCCAGAGACCCAGTACTTC. Full variable domain (remainder filled in from reference TRBV5-6 and TRBJ2-5): DAGVTQSPTHLIKTRGQQVTLRCSPKSGHDTVSWYQQALGQGPQFIFQYYEEEERQRGNFPDRFSGHQFPNYSSELNVNALLLGDSALYLCASSFVPETQYFGPGTRLLVL.

The rearrangement links TRBV19 to TRBJ2-7; 7 nucleotides line up with TRBD2. The V and J ends lost 1 base and 3 bases, in that order; junction bases with no gene match: 3. Germline CDR1 and CDR2: LNHDA and SQIVND (reference sequence). There are 14 residues in the CDR3. CDR3: CASSIAGGLYEQYF. DNA of the CDR3: TGTGCCAGTAGTATAGCGGGAGGCCTCTACGAGCAGTACTTC.

This rearrangement joins TRBV11-1 to TRBJ2-7; no definite D call. The V gene's germline CDR1 is SGHAT and CDR2 FQDESV (reference sequence). The CDR3 is 13 amino acids. V was trimmed by 4 bases and J by 2 bases, leaving 9 bases between them. This chain's CDR3 is CASSSLNPYEQYF. CDR3 coding DNA: TGTGCCAGCAGCTCGCTAAATCCCTACGAGCAGTACTTC.

The chain combines TRBV19 with TRBJ2-3; possibly TRBD1 for D (5 bases). Germline loops: CDR1 LNHDA, CDR2 SQIVND (reference sequence). V lost 8 bases and J lost 0, with 18 bases in between. This CDR3 is built from 16 residues. CDR3 nucleotides: TGTGCCAGTCTCCCGTCAGGGCTCCCCAGCACAGATACGCAGTATTTT. Translating gives CASLPSGLPSTDTQYF.

The chain is built from TRBV28 and TRBJ2-3; 12 bases are shared with TRBD2. V lost 5 bases to trimming and J lost 8 bases; unmatched junction nucleotides: 11. CDR1 and CDR2 from the germline V gene are MDHEN and SYDVKM. CDR3 length equals 16 residues. This chain's CDR3 is CASSVPGLAGEGTQYF. The DNA of the CDR3 is TGTGCCAGCAGTGTCCCGGGACTAGCGGGCGAGGGTACGCAGTATTTT.

The chain couples TRBV7-2 to TRBJ2-1; TRBD2 matches 10 bases. Germline-derived CDR1 and CDR2 are SGHTA and FQGNSA. This CDR3 comprises 13 residues. V was clipped by 5 bases and J by 6 bases; unmatched bases: 1. CDR3 bases: TGTGCCAGCAGCGGGACTAGCGTCAATGAGCAGTTCTTC. Translated: CASSGTSVNEQFF.

The rearrangement joins TRBV7-9 to TRBJ2-2; the D call may be TRBD1 or TRBD2 (5 bases each). Germline V gene sequence: CDR1 SEHNR, CDR2 FQNEAQ (reference sequence). The ends were cut back, 1 base at V and 2 bases at J, with 17 bases in the middle. The CDR3 is made up of 18 amino acids. The CDR3 sequence is CASSLVPGPGPNTGELFF. For the CDR3, the DNA is TGTGCCAGCAGCTTAGTTCCGGGGCCCGGCCCAAACACCGGGGAGCTGTTTTTT.